This TCR beta chain was captured by sequencing in a study of shared clonotypes between healthy human individuals (dated by TCRdb to the early 2020s). About the full investigation: The cohort comprised two women and a few men aged 18 to 49 years. Libraries were prepared and TCR repertoires were sequenced by different laboratories using diverse techniques, in order to increase sequencing depth and limit assay-specific biases. To estimate repertoire size and how much clonotypes are shared between individuals, the study performed deep sequencing of blood TCR repertoires from a handful of healthy adults. Between about 0.94 and 10 billion PBMCs per donor were obtained by leukapheresis.

Overall results and qualifications from the work: Sampling was limited to blood, and TCR repertoires in tissue likely differ from TCR repertoires in blood. Because the study included a small number of donors, the genetic and exposure-history diversity represented was limited. Based on pairwise subsampling, the degree of clonotype sharing among donors was expected to be affected by sequencing depth.

Healthy HIV-negative adults with no recently reported acute infections or vaccinations were included as donors. All donors were Caucasian adults living in Nashville, Tennessee, USA. In the unsorted samples, 70 million to 90 million PBMCs were counted, and genomic DNA was extracted using the QIAamp DNA Blood Mini kit. Blood was collected by leukapheresis, and PBMCs were isolated by Ficoll-Histopaque density gradient centrifugation and then cryopreserved in liquid nitrogen vapor phase. Details on this clone: The antigen this receptor binds is unknown. No base-level quality is on record; no much larger clone is a single base apart.

Using the deep immunoSEQ assay, TCR CDR3 regions were amplified from genomic DNA by multiplex PCR. For each cell subset, the extracted genomic DNA was distributed evenly across all wells of several immunoSEQ 96-well plates, and each plate served as one replicate. For unsorted PBMC, each replicate PCR was loaded with 250 to 300 ng genomic DNA, equivalent to about 30,000 T cell genomes. Ten immunoSEQ deep assay plates were used to sequence unsorted PBMC genomic DNA. The purified libraries were quantified using a Qubit 3.0 fluorometer, sized with a Bioanalyzer 2100, and then quantified again using the KAPA Library Quantification kit. Every immunoSEQ 96-well plate was sequenced on a separate single-read 150-cycle Illumina NextSeq 550 flow cell. As for how the authors treated the data: Because the immunoSEQ output held only junctional sequences and lacked quality scores, the filtering could not match the filtering applied to full-length reads. To assign V/J genes and CDR3, sequences were annotated against IMGT germline references using PyIR, a Python wrapper for IgBLAST v1.9. Reads with weak V/J assignments (E-value above 1e-6), missing CDR3, stop codons, out-of-frame junctions, or ambiguous translated residues were removed. V3J clonotypes were defined by identical inferred V gene, J gene, and CDR3 amino acid sequence. The percentage overlap between two repertoires was calculated by dividing the number of shared unique clonotypes by the size of the smaller repertoire. Repertoire richness was assessed with RTK rarefaction, the Chao1 estimator, and Recon v2.1 estimates of unobserved clonotypes. The immuneACCESS repertoire file appears here via TCRdb, limited to in-frame rearrangements. These files lack a portion of the clones; in checked studies, under half of the deficit traces to unresolved V genes, and the cause of the others is not known. V and J calls and clone size are as listed in that table; D and trimming were resolved from the DNA. For this sample there are about 490,000 clones; around 73% appear just once. About 12% of the sample is taken by the ten largest.

V was cut back by 5 bases and J by 2 bases, leaving a gap of 15 bases between them. The CDR1 and CDR2 encoded by the germline V gene are MDHEN and SYDVKM. The CDR3, cysteine through phenylalanine, is 15 amino acids long. The retained sequence is limited to the CDR3, 45 bases, with the frame set at the first base. The sample was PBMCs. The TCR was taken from a woman aged 40 to 50 in good health. Some clones in this sample may be carry-over from other donors' samples. The sequence links TRBV28 to TRBJ1-2; the D gene remains uncertain. The DNA is as follows: TGTGCCAGCAGTAAAAGCGTCCGGCGAAACTATGGCTACACCTTC. The resulting protein is CASSKSVRRNYGYTF.